A selection of T cell receptor beta chains follows, all from one sample in a study of T cell repertoires in cytomegalovirus infection. MiXCR was run by TCRdb on the reads, yielding one entry per CDR3 protein. Of hundreds of thousands of distinct CDR3 sequences in the sample, around 9.1% were seen once. Source material: PBMCs. Receptors originate from a human donor in good health (CMV status not recorded). Some clones in this sample may be carry-over from other donors' samples. Each CDR3 is given with its conserved first and last residue. Each record gives: clone size, J gene, V gene, D gene, CDR3 DNA, CDR3 protein. D genes are given only for firm matches. Not every row has a clone size; where given, it reads once, few, many or a size class.

-	TRBJ1-5	TRBV2	-	TGTGCCAGCAGACAGGGATCCCTTAATCAGCCCCAGCATTTT	CASRQGSLNQPQHF
many	TRBJ2-1	TRBV20-1	-	TGCAGTGCCCGAGGACCTTACACCTGGAATGAGCAGTTCTTC	CSARGPYTWNEQFF
many	TRBJ2-5	TRBV4-1	-	TGCGCCAGCAGCCAAGGGCTAGGGGCGTTGGAGACCCAGTACTTC	CASSQGLGALETQYF
-	TRBJ2-5	TRBV29-1	-	TGCAGCGTTGAACCAGGGCGGTCAAAAGAGACCCAGTACTTC	CSVEPGRSKETQYF
many	TRBJ2-1	TRBV28	-	TGTGCCAGCACCTCATCGGGGCCCGGCTCCTACAATGAGCAGTTCTTC	CASTSSGPGSYNEQFF
many	TRBJ2-1	TRBV9	-	TGTGCCAGCAGCGTAGCTGGGGCGAGCTCCTACAATGAGCAGTTCTTC	CASSVAGASSYNEQFF
few	TRBJ1-4	TRBV19	TRBD1	TGTGCCAGTAGTCCCGGGACAGGGGCAACTAATGAAAAACTGTTTTTT	CASSPGTGATNEKLFF
few	TRBJ2-2	TRBV6-8	-	TGTGCCAAGGAGGGGCCCTTGAACACCGGGGAGCTGTTTTTT	CAKEGPLNTGELFF
few	TRBJ1-5	TRBV29-1	TRBD1	TGCAGCGCTGTACAGGGGGCCGATCAGCCCCAGCATTTT	CSAVQGADQPQHF
many	TRBJ2-4	TRBV5-6	TRBD1	TGTGCCAGCAGCCAGGGGACAGGAAACATTCAGTACTTC	CASSQGTGNIQYF
-	TRBJ1-2	TRBV14	-	TGTGCCAGCAGCCAAGGAGGGTTGGCTGGCTACACCTTC	CASSQGGLAGYTF
-	TRBJ1-5	TRBV29-1	TRBD1	TGCAGCGTTCGACAGGGGAATAGCAATCAGCCCCAGCATTTT	CSVRQGNSNQPQHF
-	TRBJ1-1	TRBV29-1	-	TGCAGCGTTGATAGCCAGGGCGGCACTGAAGCTTTCTTT	CSVDSQGGTEAFF
many	TRBJ2-5	TRBV7-8	-	TGTGCCAGCAGTTTACCGGCAAGGGAGTTACAAGAGACCCAGTACTTC	CASSLPARELQETQYF
-	TRBJ1-6	TRBV3-1	-	TGTGCCAGCAGCCTGACCGGGGGTAATTCAACCCTCCACTTT	CASSLTGGNSTLHF
many	TRBJ2-5	TRBV7-3	TRBD1	TGTGCCAGCAGCTTCCCGGGACAGGAAGGAGAGACCCAGTACTTC	CASSFPGQEGETQYF
many	TRBJ2-3	TRBV5-1	-	TGCGCCAGCAGCTTATTCGGTAGGGTCACAGATACGCAGTATTTT	CASSLFGRVTDTQYF
few	TRBJ2-5	TRBV29-1	-	TGCAGCGTTAAGGGCAGGGTTCAAGAGACCCAGTACTTC	CSVKGRVQETQYF
-	TRBJ2-6	TRBV4-3	-	TGCGCCAGCAGCCAACAGGACGGCTCTGGGGCCAACGTCCTGACTTTC	CASSQQDGSGANVLTF
many	TRBJ1-5	TRBV29-1	TRBD1	TGCAGCGTGGGACAGGAGAATCAGCCCCAGCATTTT	CSVGQENQPQHF
many	TRBJ1-1	TRBV20-1	-	TGCAGTGCTAGACCTTCTGTAGTCTTCGAAGCTTTCTTT	CSARPSVVFEAFF
few	TRBJ2-7	TRBV5-1	TRBD1	TGCGCCAGCAGCCCCCGACAGGGGGCCTCCTACGAGCAGTACTTC	CASSPRQGASYEQYF
few	TRBJ2-4	TRBV5-5	TRBD1	TGTGCCAGCAGCTTGCAGGACAGGGGAGGAAGCATTCAGTACTTC	CASSLQDRGGSIQYF
many	TRBJ2-1	TRBV7-2	-	TGTGCCAGCAGCTTTGAGTTTAGGATGGGGTTCTTC	CASSFEFRMGFF
many	TRBJ2-5	TRBV18	-	TGTGCCAGCTCACCACTTGGCGGGGAGTACCAAGAGACCCAGTACTTC	CASSPLGGEYQETQYF
few	TRBJ1-1	TRBV4-3	-	TGCGCCAGCAGCCAAGATACCAGCCTTGAAGCTTTCTTT	CASSQDTSLEAFF
many	TRBJ1-2	TRBV29-1	-	TGCAGCGTTGAAGAGTGGGGGGTAAAGGTGGCGGGCGAGGACTATGGCTACACCTTC	CSVEEWGVKVAGEDYGYTF
many	TRBJ1-4	TRBV14	-	TGTGCCAGCAGCCAATCGATATCGAGAGGGCAGGCTAATGAAAAACTGTTTTTT	CASSQSISRGQANEKLFF
many	TRBJ2-1	TRBV28	TRBD2	TGTGCCAGCAGTTTAGGGTATAGCGGGGCTTACAATGAGCAGTTCTTC	CASSLGYSGAYNEQFF
few	TRBJ1-2	TRBV18	TRBD1	TGTGCCAGCTCACCACCAATGGACAGGGCCTATGGCTACACCTTC	CASSPPMDRAYGYTF
-	TRBJ2-1	TRBV29-1	-	TGCAGCGCCGAGTCCAGGGACCCCTACAATGAGCAGTTCTTC	CSAESRDPYNEQFF
-	TRBJ1-2	TRBV4-3	TRBD1	TGCGCCAGCAGCCAAGGTCACCGCGACAGGGGGACACCTCTAACCTTC	CASSQGHRDRGTPLTF
many	TRBJ1-1	TRBV29-1	-	TGCAGCGTTTTGACAGGGAACACTGAAGCTTTCTTT	CSVLTGNTEAFF
many	TRBJ2-3	TRBV20-1	TRBD2	TGCAGTGCCCCAAAACCGACTAGCGGGGGGCGGGATACGCAGTATTTT	CSAPKPTSGGRDTQYF
many	TRBJ2-2	TRBV4-3	TRBD2	TGCGCCAGCAGCCAAGAACCGGTCTCGGCGGGGGGACCCGGGGAGCTGTTTTTT	CASSQEPVSAGGPGELFF
many	TRBJ2-7	TRBV7-9	TRBD2	TGTGCCAGCACCCGACCGGGACTAGCGGGCTCCTCCTACGAGCAGTACTTC	CASTRPGLAGSSYEQYF
-	TRBJ2-7	TRBV7-8	-	TGTGCCAGCAGCTCCACGGGCCCTCGGGTTGGGCAGTACTTC	CASSSTGPRVGQYF
few	TRBJ2-2	TRBV19	-	TGTGCCAGTAAGCTCGGGGGAACGATCACCGGGGAGCTGTTTTTT	CASKLGGTITGELFF
many	TRBJ2-1	TRBV7-2	-	TGTGCCAGCAGCTCGGTAAGCGTCGGTGAGCAGTTCTTC	CASSSVSVGEQFF
many	TRBJ1-2	TRBV28	-	TGTGCCAGCAGTTCACCAAAGGAGGGGGGCTACACCTTC	CASSSPKEGGYTF
many	TRBJ2-1	TRBV6-2/TRBV6-3	-	TGTGCCAGCAGCCCCACTGGGACACCATACAATGAGCAGTTCTTC	CASSPTGTPYNEQFF
few	TRBJ2-1	TRBV20-1	TRBD2	TGCAGTGCGCCCCCTCTAGCGGGAGTTTACAATGAGCAGTTCTTC	CSAPPLAGVYNEQFF
few	TRBJ2-1	TRBV6-5	-	TGTGCCAGCAGTTTGGCCCTCTTCCCGGGGGCTTACAATGAGCAGTTCTTC	CASSLALFPGAYNEQFF
many	TRBJ2-2	TRBV29-1	TRBD1	TGCAGCGTCCGGACAGGGGTAAACACCGGGGAGCTGTTTTTT	CSVRTGVNTGELFF
few	TRBJ2-3	TRBV20-1	TRBD2	TGCAGTGCTAGAGGCGGACTAGCGGGGGGGCGGGATACGCAGTATTTT	CSARGGLAGGRDTQYF
many	TRBJ2-1	TRBV29-1	-	TGCAGCGTTTCCCAGGTAAACAATGAGCAGTTCTTC	CSVSQVNNEQFF
many	TRBJ1-5	TRBV6-5	TRBD1	TGTGCCAGCAGCATACAGGGGAATCAGCCCCAGCATTTT	CASSIQGNQPQHF
many	TRBJ1-1	TRBV19	-	TGTGCCAGTAGTATGTACAGGCGGGACACTGAAGCTTTCTTT	CASSMYRRDTEAFF
-	TRBJ1-2	TRBV20-1	TRBD1	TGCAGTGCCCGGTCCGGGACAGGGGGCAACTATGGCTACAACTTC	CSARSGTGGNYGYNF
many	TRBJ1-5	TRBV20-1	-	TGCAGTGCTATCCCAGGGGGCAATCAGCCCCAGCATTTT	CSAIPGGNQPQHF
-	TRBJ2-2	TRBV7-9	-	TGTGCCAGCAGCTTAGACTCTGGGGGGGAGCTGTTTTTT	CASSLDSGGELFF
many	TRBJ1-2	TRBV7-9	-	TGTGCCAGCAGCCCGGGACTTTCCGACGGCTATGGCTACACCTTC	CASSPGLSDGYGYTF
many	TRBJ2-1	TRBV4-1	TRBD2	TGCGCCAGCAGCCAAGATGGGCTAGCGGAATACAATGAGCAGTTCTTC	CASSQDGLAEYNEQFF
many	TRBJ2-7	TRBV4-2	-	TGTGCCAGCAGCCAAGATCCCCTAAACCCGGGTGTCTCCTACTACGAGCAGTACTTC	CASSQDPLNPGVSYYEQYF
many	TRBJ2-5	TRBV28	-	TGTGCCAGCTTTGGGGAGACCCAGTACTTC	CASFGETQYF
many	TRBJ2-6	TRBV12-3/TRBV12-4	TRBD2	TGTGCCAGCAGTTTTGCCAGCGGGGTCTCTGGGGCCAACGTCCTGACTTTC	CASSFASGVSGANVLTF
many	TRBJ2-5	TRBV7-6	-	TGTGCCAGCAGCCCCCTTTTGCAAGAGACCCAGTACTTC	CASSPLLQETQYF